The next 31 T cell receptor beta chains were all read from a single sample in a study of blood T cell repertoires in COVID-19. The protocol was immunoSEQ multiplex PCR, while the TCRdb copy is restricted to in-frame clones and leaves out a portion. The repertoire holds roughly 250,000 clones, with approximately 85% as singletons. The sequenced sample consisted of peripheral blood. These TCRs come from a woman aged 60-70 years with active or convalescent COVID-19.

The genes are TRBV15 and TRBJ1-5; D uncertain. From germline, CDR1 is LNHNV and CDR2 YYDKDF (reference sequence). The ends were cut back, 11 bases at V and 3 bases at J, with 20 bases in the middle. The CDR3 consists of 15 residues. The CDR3 DNA sequence: TGTGCCCCTTCCCCCGGCGGTCCTGACAATCAGCCCCAGCATTTT. As protein: CAPSPGGPDNQPQHF.

The chain has TRBV27 and TRBJ1-4, with a weak D call TRBD1 (6 bases). The CDR3 consists of 16 residues. With 1 base removed from V and 2 bases from J, the gap between germline ends came to 11 bases. The germline CDR1 and CDR2 sequences are MNHEY and SMNVEV (reference sequence). The chain's CDR3 is CASSLWGGATNEKLFF. The CDR3 nucleotides read TGTGCCAGCAGTTTATGGGGGGGCGCGACTAATGAAAAACTGTTTTTT.

The CDR3 nucleotides are TGTGCCAGCAGCTTAGGGCGGGACAGCCCCGTCACTGAAGCTTTCTTT. Protein product: CASSLGRDSPVTEAFF. The chain employs TRBV7-8 and TRBJ1-1; 7 bases fit TRBD1. Germline CDR1 is SGHVS and CDR2 is FQNEAQ. J gave up 4 bases and V 1 base, and 9 bases lay outside the gene matches. The CDR3 is 16 residues long.

This sequence joins TRBV2 and TRBJ2-5, with D possibly matching TRBD1 (6 bases). With 3 bases removed from V and 3 bases from J, the gap between germline ends came to 14 bases. Germline V gene sequence: CDR1 SNHLY, CDR2 FYNNEI. This CDR3 spans 15 amino acids. Here the CDR3 reads CASSDSRGREETQYF. Written as DNA, the CDR3 is TGTGCCAGCAGTGATTCCAGGGGACGGGAAGAGACCCAGTACTTC.

The rearrangement links TRBV5-1 to TRBJ1-1; 8 positions match TRBD1. There are 18 residues in the CDR3. V was pared by 3 bases and J by 0 bases, with 13 bases of the junction left unmatched. Germline CDR1 reads SGHRS; CDR2 reads YFSETQ. In DNA, the CDR3 is TGCGCCAGCAGCTGGGGGGCCGGGACAGGAGGTATGAACACTGAAGCTTTCTTT. It is translated as CASSWGAGTGGMNTEAFF.

The J gene is TRBJ1-2, the V gene TRBV5-6, with 9 positions matching TRBD1. This CDR3 has 17 amino acids. Germline V gives CDR1 SGHDT, CDR2 YYEEEE. Trimming removed 4 bases from V and 4 bases from J; junction bases left unmatched: 14. CDR3 bases: TGTGCCAGCAGCCGATTAGACAGGGGGTCGTTTGGCTATGGCTACACCTTC. It translates to CASSRLDRGSFGYGYTF.

J is TRBJ2-7 and V is TRBV7-9, with D unclear. The V end lost 7 bases, the J end lost 2 bases, and 15 bases lay between the germline ends. The V gene's germline CDR1 is SEHNR and CDR2 FQNEAQ (reference sequence). The CDR3 contains 14 residues. CDR3: CASTHAGSPYEQYF. The CDR3 coding sequence is TGTGCCAGCACCCATGCCGGTTCTCCCTACGAGCAGTACTTC. The full variable domain, completed using reference TRBV7-9 and TRBJ2-7, is DTGVSQNPRHKITKRGQNVTFRCDPISEHNRLYWYRQTLGQGPEFLTYFQNEAQLEKSRLLSDRFSAERPKGSFSTLEIQRTEQGDSAMYLCASTHAGSPYEQYFGPGTRLTVT.

The chain couples TRBV5-6 to TRBJ2-1, with TRBD2 identical over 8 bases. The V gene's germline CDR1 is SGHDT and CDR2 YYEEEE. This CDR3 contains 15 residues. Unmatched junction bases numbered 5, after V lost 2 bases and J lost 4 bases. CDR3 sequence (DNA): TGTGCCAGCAGCTTAGGCGGGGGGATATACAATGAGCAGTTCTTC. Its translation is CASSLGGGIYNEQFF. Combining the CDR3 with reference TRBV5-6 and TRBJ2-1 gives the whole variable domain DAGVTQSPTHLIKTRGQQVTLRCSPKSGHDTVSWYQQALGQGPQFIFQYYEEEERQRGNFPDRFSGHQFPNYSSELNVNALLLGDSALYLCASSLGGGIYNEQFFGPGTRLTVL.

V usage is TRBV19 and J usage is TRBJ1-2; possible D gene TRBD1, 5 bases. CDR3 length: 15 residues. Germline V gene sequence: CDR1 LNHDA, CDR2 SQIVND (reference sequence). Trimming stripped 5 bases from V and 5 bases from J, with 18 bases between. CDR3 bases: TGTGCCAGTAGTGGGACCGGGAGTGGTTATTATGGCTACACCTTC. Translated: CASSGTGSGYYGYTF.

The V and J genes are TRBV3-1 (or the pseudogene TRBV3-2) and TRBJ1-4; weak D call: TRBD1 (5 bases). In germline, CDR1 is LGHDT, CDR2 YNNKEL (reference sequence). CDR3 length: 15 amino acids. V lost 6 bases to trimming and J lost 6 bases, with 17 bases between them. CDR3 sequence reads: CASSLPGGVDEKLFF. The DNA for the CDR3 is TGTGCCAGCAGTCTTCCAGGAGGGGTAGATGAAAAACTGTTTTTT.

The V gene is TRBV5-1, the J gene TRBJ1-1; D possibly corresponds to TRBD1 (6 bases). The CDR3 consists of 15 residues. From germline, CDR1 is SGHRS and CDR2 YFSETQ. Between the trimmed V and J ends, which lost 8 bases and 5 bases, there was a span of 22 bases. CDR3 protein: CASNQWGGAGTEAFF. Written as DNA, the CDR3 is TGCGCCAGTAACCAATGGGGGGGCGCGGGTACTGAAGCTTTCTTT.

A few counts support this clone. V and J are TRBV19 and TRBJ1-2; D perhaps matches TRBD1 (6 bases). The CDR3 consists of 14 residues. Trimming shortened V by 3 bases and J by 6 bases, and 14 bases separated the two germline ends. CDR1 is LNHDA and CDR2 is SQIVND in the germline V gene (reference sequence). CDR3 nucleotides: TGTGCCAGTAGTATGGGGCAGGGGTGGAATGGCTACACCTTC. It translates to CASSMGQGWNGYTF.

This clone was picked up one time. J is TRBJ1-1 and V is TRBV5-1; 10 bases agree with TRBD1. The CDR3 is 15 residues long. Germline values: CDR1 SGHRS, CDR2 YFSETQ. The CDR3 nucleotides read TGCGTGTCAGAGACAGGGGGCTACATGAACACTGAAGCTTTCTTT. This codes for CVSETGGYMNTEAFF.

This chain uses TRBV29-1 with TRBJ2-2, with D hard to call. This CDR3 has 12 amino acids. Germline V gives CDR1 SQVTM, CDR2 ANQGSEA. The V and J ends lost 7 bases and 0 bases respectively, with 6 bases between them. The CDR3 DNA reads TGCAGCGCCAGGTCGAACACCGGGGAGCTGTTTTTT. It is translated as CSARSNTGELFF.

This sequence joins TRBV4-2 and TRBJ2-7; 9 bases line up with TRBD2. Germline V gene sequence: CDR1 LGHNA, CDR2 YNFKEQ. Trimming took 1 base from V and 2 from J; bases not matched to a gene: 6. This CDR3 spans 16 amino acids. The CDR3 reads CASSQGIAGETYEQYF. The CDR3 DNA follows: TGTGCCAGCAGCCAAGGGATAGCGGGGGAAACCTACGAGCAGTACTTC.

The chain has TRBV7-2 and TRBJ2-2; 8 bases map to TRBD2. With 6 bases clipped from V and 7 bases from J, the junction kept 10 bases outside the gene matches. The CDR3 is 15 residues long. Per the germline V gene, CDR1 is SGHTA and CDR2 is FQGNSA. In DNA, the CDR3 is TGTGCCAGCAGAAATTTCGGGGGGGCCGGCGGGGAGCTGTTTTTT. This encodes CASRNFGGAGGELFF.

This chain uses TRBV7-9 with TRBJ1-1; TRBD1 might be the D (5 bases). V lost 6 bases and J lost 0, with 5 bases in between. Per the germline V gene, CDR1 is SEHNR and CDR2 is FQNEAQ (reference sequence). This CDR3 has 12 amino acids. The CDR3 DNA is TGTGCCAGCAGGGACATGAACACTGAAGCTTTCTTT. Its translation is CASRDMNTEAFF.

The chain recombines TRBV11-2 with TRBJ1-2; no definite D call. Between the trimmed V and J ends, which lost 0 bases and 2 bases, there was a span of 7 bases. Per germline, CDR1 SGHAT and CDR2 FQNNGV. This CDR3 has 14 residues. CDR3 in amino acids: CASSLDLLNYGYTF. Written as DNA, the CDR3 is TGTGCCAGCAGCTTAGATCTCCTCAACTATGGCTACACCTTC.

The chain is built from TRBV27 and TRBJ2-5, with 14 bases identical to TRBD2. This CDR3 region has 16 residues. The germline gives CDR1 MNHEY, CDR2 SMNVEV (reference sequence). With V trimmed by 4 bases and J by 5 bases, 6 bases remained unmatched. The chain's CDR3 is CASSWGLAGARETQYF. The CDR3 DNA follows: TGTGCCAGCAGTTGGGGACTAGCGGGGGCCCGGGAGACCCAGTACTTC.

This clone was counted a few times. V usage is TRBV3-1 (or the pseudogene TRBV3-2) and J usage is TRBJ1-6; tentatively, D is TRBD1 (5 bases). V was clipped by 2 bases and J by 7 bases, with 24 bases between them. CDR1 and CDR2 (germline): LGHDT, YNNKEL (reference sequence). The CDR3 consists of 19 residues. The CDR3 loop reads CASSQQGVGRVLGNSPLHF. For the CDR3, the DNA is TGTGCCAGCAGCCAACAAGGGGTAGGTCGCGTACTCGGAAATTCACCCCTCCACTTT.

The rearrangement links TRBV7-8 to TRBJ2-1, with TRBD1 matching over 9 bases. The ends lost 5 bases at V and 3 bases at J; junction bases unmatched: 5. The germline gives CDR1 SGHVS, CDR2 FQNEAQ. The CDR3 spans 15 residues. Here the CDR3 reads CASSLRDRVYNEQFF. In DNA, the CDR3 is TGTGCCAGCAGCCTACGGGACAGGGTCTACAATGAGCAGTTCTTC.

The genes are TRBV5-4 and TRBJ1-5; possible D gene TRBD1, 5 bases. Trimming removed 5 bases from V and 5 bases from J, with 11 bases in between. Germline loops: CDR1 SGHNT, CDR2 YYREEE (reference sequence). The CDR3 length is 13 residues. CDR3 residues: CASSSGPHQPQHF. The CDR3 nucleotides are TGTGCCAGCAGTTCAGGGCCCCATCAGCCCCAGCATTTT.

CDR3 sequence (DNA): TGTGCCAGCAGCCCCCGAGTAGGCGGTGAGCAGTTCTTC. Amino acid sequence: CASSPRVGGEQFF. This chain uses TRBV7-6 with TRBJ2-1; no firm D call. The CDR3 is 13 amino acids. Germline values: CDR1 SGHVS, CDR2 FNYEAQ. Deletions cut 5 bases from V and 9 bases from J, with 14 bases between. The variable domain in full, with the rest retrieved from reference TRBV7-6 and TRBJ2-1, is GAGVSQSPRYKVTKRGQDVALRCDPISGHVSLYWYRQALGQGPEFLTYFNYEAQQDKSGLPNDRFSAERPEGSISTLTIQRTEQRDSAMYRCASSPRVGGEQFFGPGTRLTVL.

V gene TRBV3-1 (or the pseudogene TRBV3-2) combines with J gene TRBJ1-3; 8 positions agree with TRBD1. The CDR3 sequence is 14 residues long. The V gene's germline CDR1 is LGHDT and CDR2 YNNKEL (reference sequence). V trimming: 2 bases; J trimming: 6 bases; junction bases outside the gene matches: 3. The CDR3 sequence: CASSQSDRANTIYF. The CDR3 DNA sequence: TGTGCCAGCAGCCAATCGGACAGGGCAAACACCATATATTTT.

J is TRBJ2-3 and V is TRBV11-3; 10 nucleotides agree with TRBD1. Germline CDR1 and CDR2: SGHNT and YENEEA. CDR3 length equals 16 residues. V dropped 3 bases and J dropped 6; count of bases not matched to a gene: 9. The DNA of the CDR3 is TGTGCCAGCAGCTTCGGCGGGACAGGGGCTTCCGATACGCAGTATTTT. Amino acid sequence: CASSFGGTGASDTQYF.

This chain joins TRBV6-5 and TRBJ1-1; TRBD1 is a possible D gene (6 bases). The CDR3 is 14 amino acids. Trimming pared 6 bases from V and 2 bases from J, leaving 13 bases between. Germline values: CDR1 MNHEY, CDR2 SVGAGI. CDR3 in DNA: TGTGCCAGCAGCGTCCGCAGGGGTAACACTGAAGCTTTCTTT. Protein product: CASSVRRGNTEAFF.

In nucleotides, the CDR3 is TGTGCCAGCAGCGGACAGGGTATAGGTTCCTACGAGCAGTACTTC. This sequence encodes CASSGQGIGSYEQYF. The V gene is TRBV27, the J gene TRBJ2-7; TRBD1 matches at 8 bases. CDR1 and CDR2 from the germline V gene are MNHEY and SMNVEV (reference sequence). The trim removed 6 bases at V and 1 base at J, leaving 8 bases unmatched. This CDR3 region has 15 residues.

In its sample, this clone was seen once. CDR3 sequence: CASSRAGDQPYNSPLHF. CDR3 in DNA: TGTGCCAGCAGTCGGGCAGGGGACCAACCCTATAATTCACCCCTCCACTTT. V usage is TRBV2 and J usage is TRBJ1-6, with a possible D match to TRBD1 (6 bases). The germline CDR1 and CDR2 sequences are SNHLY and FYNNEI. This CDR3 is 17 amino acids long. The ends were cut back, 5 bases at V and 2 bases at J, with 16 bases in the middle.

The chain uses TRBV6-2 or TRBV6-3 and TRBJ1-2; 11 bases match TRBD1. This CDR3 is 16 amino acids long. The V gene's germline CDR1 is MNHEY and CDR2 SVGEGT. V shed 4 bases and J 6 bases; nucleotides not matched to a gene: 10. CDR3 coding DNA: TGTGCCAGCAGTTTAGCTCCGAGGACAGGGGGCCATGGCTACACCTTC. Residues: CASSLAPRTGGHGYTF.

This chain connects TRBV4-1 to TRBJ2-3, with 12 bases aligning to TRBD2. With V trimmed by 1 base and J by 6 bases, 5 bases remained unmatched. In germline, CDR1 is MGHRA, CDR2 YSYEKL. The CDR3 totals 16 residues. Written as DNA, the CDR3 is TGCGCCAGCAGCCAAGTATGGACTAGCGGGGTTGATACGCAGTATTTT. It translates to CASSQVWTSGVDTQYF.

The chain has TRBV28 and TRBJ2-3; D gene unclear. The CDR3 sequence is 15 residues long. V lost 7 bases and J lost 0, with 14 bases in between. In germline, CDR1 is MDHEN, CDR2 SYDVKM. Written as DNA, the CDR3 is TGTGCCAGCAACCCTCACGACACCAGCACAGATACGCAGTATTTT. It encodes CASNPHDTSTDTQYF.